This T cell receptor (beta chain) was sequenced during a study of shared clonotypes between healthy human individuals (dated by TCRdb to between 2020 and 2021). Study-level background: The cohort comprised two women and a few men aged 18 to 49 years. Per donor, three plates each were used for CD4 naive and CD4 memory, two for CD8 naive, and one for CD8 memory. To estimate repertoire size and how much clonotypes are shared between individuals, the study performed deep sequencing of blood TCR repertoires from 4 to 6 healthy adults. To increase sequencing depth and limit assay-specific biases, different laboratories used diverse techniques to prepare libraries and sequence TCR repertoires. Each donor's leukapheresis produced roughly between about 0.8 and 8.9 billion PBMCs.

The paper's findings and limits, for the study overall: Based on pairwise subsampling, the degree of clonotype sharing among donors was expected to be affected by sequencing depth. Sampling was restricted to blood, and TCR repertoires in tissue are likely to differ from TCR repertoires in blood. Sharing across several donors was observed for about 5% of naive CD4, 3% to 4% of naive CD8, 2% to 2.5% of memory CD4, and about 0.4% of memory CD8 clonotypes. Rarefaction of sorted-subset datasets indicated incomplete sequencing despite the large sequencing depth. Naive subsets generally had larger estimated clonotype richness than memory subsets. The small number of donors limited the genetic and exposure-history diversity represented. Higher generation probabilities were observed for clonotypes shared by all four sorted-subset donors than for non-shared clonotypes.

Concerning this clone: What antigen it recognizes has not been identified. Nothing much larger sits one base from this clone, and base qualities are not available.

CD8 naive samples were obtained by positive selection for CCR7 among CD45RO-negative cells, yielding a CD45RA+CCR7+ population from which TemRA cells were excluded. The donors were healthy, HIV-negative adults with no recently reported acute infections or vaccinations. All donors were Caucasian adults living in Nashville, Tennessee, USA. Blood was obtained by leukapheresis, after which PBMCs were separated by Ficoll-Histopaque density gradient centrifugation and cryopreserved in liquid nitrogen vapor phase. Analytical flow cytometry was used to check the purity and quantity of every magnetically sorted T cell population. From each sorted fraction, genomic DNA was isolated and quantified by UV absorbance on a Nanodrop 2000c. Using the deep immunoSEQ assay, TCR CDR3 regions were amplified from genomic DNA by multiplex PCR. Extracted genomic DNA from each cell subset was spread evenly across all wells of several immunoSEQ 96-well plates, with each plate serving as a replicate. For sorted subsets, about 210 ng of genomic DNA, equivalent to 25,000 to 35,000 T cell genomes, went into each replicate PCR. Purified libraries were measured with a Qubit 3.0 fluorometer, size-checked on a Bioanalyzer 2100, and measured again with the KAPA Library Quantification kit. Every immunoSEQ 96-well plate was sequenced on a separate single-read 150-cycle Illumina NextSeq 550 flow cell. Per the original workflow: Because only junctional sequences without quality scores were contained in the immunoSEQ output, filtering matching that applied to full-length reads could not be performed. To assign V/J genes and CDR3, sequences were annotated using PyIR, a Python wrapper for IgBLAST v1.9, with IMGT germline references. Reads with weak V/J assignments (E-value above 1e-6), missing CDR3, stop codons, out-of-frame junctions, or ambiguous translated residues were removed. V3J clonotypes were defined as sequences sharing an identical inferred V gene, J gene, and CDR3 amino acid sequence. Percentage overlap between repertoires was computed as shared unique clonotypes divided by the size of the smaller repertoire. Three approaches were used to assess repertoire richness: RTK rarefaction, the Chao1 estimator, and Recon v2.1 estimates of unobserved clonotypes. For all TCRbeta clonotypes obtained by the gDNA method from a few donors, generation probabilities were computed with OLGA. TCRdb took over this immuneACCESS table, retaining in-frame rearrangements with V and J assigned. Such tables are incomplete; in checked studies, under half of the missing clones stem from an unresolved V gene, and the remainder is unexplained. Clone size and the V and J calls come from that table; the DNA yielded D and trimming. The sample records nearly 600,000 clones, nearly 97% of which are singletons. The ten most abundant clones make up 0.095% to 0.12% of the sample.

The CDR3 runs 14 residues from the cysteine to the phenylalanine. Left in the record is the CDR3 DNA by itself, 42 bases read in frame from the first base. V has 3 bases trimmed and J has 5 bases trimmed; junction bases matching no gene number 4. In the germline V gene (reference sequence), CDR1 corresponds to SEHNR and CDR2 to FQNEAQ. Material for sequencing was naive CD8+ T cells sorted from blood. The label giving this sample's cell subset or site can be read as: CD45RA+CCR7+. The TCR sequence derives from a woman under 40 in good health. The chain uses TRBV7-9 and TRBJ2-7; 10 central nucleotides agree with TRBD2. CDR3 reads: CASSFSGRSNEQYF. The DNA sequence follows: TGTGCCAGCAGCTTTAGCGGGAGGAGCAACGAGCAGTACTTC.